A selection of T cell receptor beta chains follows, all from one sample in a study of cytomegalovirus exposure and HLA in healthy donors. TCRdb keeps only in-frame clones here, not all; method: immunoSEQ multiplex PCR. The sample has about 160,000 clones, approximately 78% seen once. The sequenced sample consisted of PBMCs. These receptors were obtained from a male donor in good health and CMV-seronegative. Both conserved end residues are part of each CDR3. The order of the fields is V gene, J gene, D gene, clone size, CDR3 protein, CDR3 DNA. A D gene is named only where the DNA matches it firmly. Clone size is stated in some rows and not others, as once, few, many or a class when expanded.

V: TRBV7-2; J: TRBJ2-1; D: NA; size: NA; CDR3: CASSSPVTYNEQFF; DNA: TGTGCCAGCAGCTCCCCGGTGACCTACAATGAGCAGTTCTTC
V: TRBV7-2; J: TRBJ2-5; D: NA; size: few; CDR3: CASSLGLQETQYF; DNA: TGTGCCAGCAGCTTAGGGCTCCAAGAGACCCAGTACTTC
V: TRBV6-5; J: TRBJ2-1; D: TRBD2; size: NA; CDR3: CASRPLAGDYNEQFF; DNA: TGTGCCAGCAGACCCCTAGCGGGGGACTACAATGAGCAGTTCTTC
V: TRBV4-1; J: TRBJ1-6; D: NA; size: once; CDR3: CASSQGQPGESPLHF; DNA: TGCGCCAGCAGCCAAGGTCAGCCGGGAGAGTCACCCCTCCACTTT
V: TRBV5-4; J: TRBJ2-2; D: TRBD2; size: many; CDR3: CASRDLAGGGELFF; DNA: TGTGCCAGCAGGGATCTAGCGGGGGGCGGGGAGCTGTTTTTT
V: TRBV9; J: TRBJ2-2; D: TRBD2; size: NA; CDR3: CASSLAGGYNGELFF; DNA: TGTGCCAGCAGCCTAGCGGGAGGTTATAACGGGGAGCTGTTTTTT
V: TRBV28; J: TRBJ2-1; D: TRBD2; size: many; CDR3: CASSLLAGAREQFF; DNA: TGTGCCAGCAGTTTACTAGCGGGAGCTCGTGAGCAGTTCTTC
V: TRBV28; J: TRBJ2-7; D: TRBD2; size: NA; CDR3: CASSLAAPVDQYF; DNA: TGTGCCAGCAGTCTAGCGGCCCCGGTAGACCAGTACTTC
V: TRBV27; J: TRBJ1-2; D: NA; size: NA; CDR3: CATLGGSRYGYTF; DNA: TGTGCCACCTTAGGGGGATCACGCTATGGCTACACCTTC
V: TRBV28; J: TRBJ2-7; D: NA; size: NA; CDR3: CASSGGGNPYEQYF; DNA: TGTGCCAGCAGCGGTGGAGGTAACCCCTACGAGCAGTACTTC
V: TRBV6-1; J: TRBJ2-5; D: NA; size: once; CDR3: CASSEDYPSETQYF; DNA: TGTGCCAGCAGTGAAGATTATCCGTCGGAGACCCAGTACTTC
V: TRBV11-1; J: TRBJ2-3; D: NA; size: NA; CDR3: CASSPPRAGDTQYF; DNA: TGTGCCAGCAGCCCGCCGAGGGCCGGAGATACGCAGTATTTT
V: TRBV2; J: TRBJ2-2; D: TRBD1; size: once; CDR3: CASQGGQGAGELFF; DNA: TGTGCCAGCCAGGGGGGACAGGGGGCCGGGGAGCTGTTTTTT
V: TRBV28; J: TRBJ1-3; D: NA; size: NA; CDR3: CASSSTGTGNTIYF; DNA: TGTGCCAGCAGTTCTACAGGGACTGGAAACACCATATATTTT
V: TRBV7-3; J: TRBJ2-5; D: NA; size: NA; CDR3: CASSLTGAIQETQYF; DNA: TGTGCCAGCAGCTTAACGGGGGCAATCCAAGAGACCCAGTACTTC
V: TRBV5-1; J: TRBJ2-1; D: TRBD1; size: NA; CDR3: CASSADRVRNEQFF; DNA: TGCGCCAGCAGCGCCGACAGGGTTCGGAATGAGCAGTTCTTC
V: TRBV9; J: TRBJ2-7; D: NA; size: NA; CDR3: CASSRDDKVSYEQYF; DNA: TGTGCCAGCAGTCGAGATGACAAGGTCTCCTACGAGCAGTACTTC
V: TRBV7-3; J: TRBJ2-1; D: NA; size: NA; CDR3: CASSLKGGEQFF; DNA: TGTGCCAGCAGCTTAAAAGGCGGTGAGCAGTTCTTC
V: TRBV5-1; J: TRBJ2-1; D: TRBD2; size: NA; CDR3: CASSFTSGRMYNEQFF; DNA: TGCGCCAGCAGCTTTACTAGCGGGAGGATGTACAATGAGCAGTTCTTC
V: TRBV7-9; J: TRBJ2-3; D: NA; size: once; CDR3: CSSSLLEDTQYF; DNA: TGTTCCAGCAGCTTATTAGAGGATACGCAGTATTTT
V: TRBV19; J: TRBJ1-5; D: NA; size: NA; CDR3: CASSILTANQPQHF; DNA: TGTGCCAGTAGTATATTGACAGCCAATCAGCCCCAGCATTTT
V: TRBV11-3; J: TRBJ2-1; D: NA; size: NA; CDR3: CASSLNQGGSVSYNEQFF; DNA: TGTGCCAGCAGCTTAAATCAAGGCGGCTCAGTCTCCTACAATGAGCAGTTCTTC
V: TRBV5-1; J: TRBJ2-7; D: TRBD1; size: NA; CDR3: CASSLGDRDEQYF; DNA: TGCGCCAGCAGCTTGGGGGACAGGGACGAGCAGTACTTC
V: TRBV6-6; J: TRBJ1-3; D: NA; size: few; CDR3: CASSYEGISGNTIYF; DNA: TGTGCCAGCAGTTACGAGGGAATCTCCGGAAACACCATATATTTT
V: TRBV7-9; J: TRBJ1-2; D: TRBD1; size: NA; CDR3: CASMEGQGLYGYTF; DNA: TGTGCCAGCATGGAGGGACAGGGGCTTTATGGCTACACCTTC
V: TRBV7-2; J: TRBJ2-5; D: TRBD1; size: few; CDR3: CASSLAGQGEEQYF; DNA: TGTGCCAGCAGCTTAGCGGGACAGGGGGAAGAGCAGTACTTC
V: TRBV9; J: TRBJ2-3; D: TRBD2; size: NA; CDR3: CASSPGLATDTQYF; DNA: TGTGCCAGCAGCCCCGGACTAGCGACAGATACGCAGTATTTT
V: TRBV27; J: TRBJ2-7; D: TRBD1; size: NA; CDR3: CASSLRTGGSYEQYF; DNA: TGTGCCAGCAGTTTAAGGACAGGAGGCTCCTACGAGCAGTACTTC
V: TRBV7-9; J: TRBJ2-3; D: TRBD2; size: few; CDR3: CASSPGTSGSSDTQYF; DNA: TGTGCCAGCAGCCCCGGGACTAGCGGGAGTTCGGATACGCAGTATTTT
V: TRBV5-6; J: TRBJ1-2; D: NA; size: NA; CDR3: CASSLGPDGGYGYTF; DNA: TGTGCCAGCAGCCTCGGGCCGGACGGGGGGTATGGCTACACCTTC
V: TRBV20-1; J: TRBJ2-7; D: NA; size: NA; CDR3: CSAPGAYEQYF; DNA: TGCAGTGCTCCGGGAGCCTACGAGCAGTACTTC
V: TRBV9; J: TRBJ2-5; D: TRBD2; size: few; CDR3: CASSPGEREGRETQYF; DNA: TGTGCCAGCAGCCCAGGAGAGCGGGAGGGCCGGGAGACCCAGTACTTC
V: TRBV6-1; J: TRBJ2-3; D: TRBD2; size: once; CDR3: CASTSGRTDTQYF; DNA: TGTGCCAGCACTAGCGGGCGCACAGATACGCAGTATTTT
V: TRBV6-5; J: TRBJ2-7; D: TRBD1; size: NA; CDR3: CASSYSTGGFYEQYF; DNA: TGTGCCAGCAGTTACTCGACAGGGGGGTTCTACGAGCAGTACTTC
V: TRBV6-1; J: TRBJ2-7; D: TRBD1; size: NA; CDR3: CASREQTGPSSYEQYF; DNA: TGTGCCAGCAGAGAACAGACAGGGCCCAGCTCCTACGAGCAGTACTTC
V: TRBV2; J: TRBJ2-2; D: NA; size: NA; CDR3: CASSGGVDTGELFF; DNA: TGTGCCAGCAGTGGAGGCGTGGACACCGGGGAGCTGTTTTTT
V: TRBV5-7; J: TRBJ1-2; D: TRBD1; size: once; CDR3: CASSLRDRANYGYTF; DNA: TGTGCCAGCAGCTTGCGGGACAGGGCAAACTATGGCTACACCTTC
V: TRBV6-5; J: TRBJ2-2; D: NA; size: NA; CDR3: CASRKGRPGELFF; DNA: TGTGCCAGCAGGAAGGGGCGGCCCGGGGAGCTGTTTTTT
V: TRBV6-5; J: TRBJ1-6; D: NA; size: NA; CDR3: CASSYTGFGSPLHF; DNA: TGTGCCAGCAGTTACACAGGGTTTGGTTCACCCCTCCACTTT